These 5 T cell receptor beta chains originate from one sample sequenced in a study of T cells in narcolepsy. Libraries were prepared by immunoSEQ multiplex PCR; TCRdb keeps only in-frame clonotypes and omits some of them. The sample lists around 30,000 clones, roughly three quarters occurring once. The sequencing input was memory (CD45RA-) CD4+ T cells from blood. The source is a human donor in good health.

The chain has TRBV29-1 and TRBJ1-2; 7 nucleotides agree with TRBD1. Germline V lookup: CDR1 SQVTM, CDR2 ANQGSEA. V shed 4 bases and J 8 bases; nucleotides not matched to a gene: 7. The CDR3 consists of 12 residues. CDR3 sequence: CSVALRGGGYTF. CDR3 bases: TGCAGCGTTGCCCTCAGAGGGGGCGGCTACACCTTC.

This clone showed up just a few times. The chain links TRBV6-1 to TRBJ1-1; D is undetermined. CDR1 and CDR2 from the germline V gene are MNHNS and SASEGT. The V end was cut by 8 bases, the J end by 3 bases, with 10 bases between. This CDR3 spans 12 amino acids. CDR3 sequence (DNA): TGTGCCAGCGCGGTTTTCGACACTGAAGCTTTCTTT. Amino acid sequence: CASAVFDTEAFF.

The V gene is TRBV30, the J gene TRBJ2-2, with 7 bases that match TRBD2. The CDR3 runs to 14 residues. J was trimmed by 8 bases and V by 0 bases; bases with no gene match: 6. Germline V gives CDR1 GTSNPN, CDR2 SVGIG (reference sequence). The CDR3 protein is CAWSVIAGEGELFF. The CDR3, as DNA: TGTGCCTGGAGTGTAATTGCGGGAGAGGGGGAGCTGTTTTTT.

The V gene is TRBV30, the J gene TRBJ2-5; D not resolved. V gave up 4 bases and J gave up 1 base, with 7 bases separating them. This CDR3 spans 12 amino acids. Germline V CDR1 and CDR2: GTSNPN, SVGIG (reference sequence). The CDR3 region is CAWKRSQETQYF. The CDR3 bases are TGTGCCTGGAAGAGGAGCCAAGAGACCCAGTACTTC.

This chain links TRBV29-1 with TRBJ2-5; 15 nucleotides line up with TRBD2. The ends lost 6 bases at V and 0 bases at J; junction bases unmatched: 5. In germline, CDR1 is SQVTM, CDR2 ANQGSEA. The CDR3 has 16 amino acids. CDR3 coding DNA: TGCAGCGTCCTCGGACTAGCGGGAGGGTACCAAGAGACCCAGTACTTC. It encodes CSVLGLAGGYQETQYF.